Described below is a single TCR beta chain sequence and its context. Produced via immunoSEQ multiplex PCR; TCRdb's table is partial and in-frame only. Of 20,000 to 25,000 clones listed, around 90% are singletons. The data were taken from a study of blood T cell repertoires in COVID-19. About the research overall: From T cells, B-cell-depleted T cells, or PBMCs came the material, which was cDNA or gDNA.

This clonotype originated in a human donor in a cohort sampled during active COVID-19. The specimen was peripheral blood.

CDR3: CASSDRGGYGYTF. As DNA, the CDR3 is TGTGCCAGCAGTGACAGGGGCGGCTATGGCTACACCTTC. The V call is TRBV6-1, the J call TRBJ1-2, with D tentatively TRBD1 (6 bases). V was clipped by 3 bases and J by 4 bases, with 9 bases between them. The CDR3 loop spans 13 amino acids. Germline lookup yields CDR1 MNHNS and CDR2 SASEGT.